These 6 T cell receptor beta chains came from one sample sequenced in a study of identical twins. Each CDR3 protein gets one entry after TCRdb re-called the 5' RACE reads with MiXCR. The profile shows under 450,000 distinct CDR3 sequences, around 20% of them singletons. The sequenced material came from naive T cells sorted from blood. The receptors originated from a man aged 50-60 years in good health.

This clonotype was counted between two and nine times. The genes are TRBV3-1 and TRBJ1-1, with 8 bases that match TRBD1. The length of the CDR3 is 14 residues. The germline V gene has CDR1 LGHDT and CDR2 YNNKEL (reference sequence). V was pared by 5 bases and J by 1 base, with 3 bases of the junction left unmatched. The CDR3 loop reads CASSYGQGNTEAFF. DNA of the CDR3: TGTGCCAGCAGCTATGGACAGGGGAACACTGAAGCTTTCTTT.

The table lists this clonotype with many counts. The chain recombines TRBV25-1 with TRBJ2-5; perhaps TRBD2 as D (6 bases). Per germline, CDR1 MGHDK and CDR2 SYGVNS. The germline V and J ends were trimmed by 1 base and 4 bases, with 10 bases remaining between them. There are 14 residues in the CDR3. The CDR3 region is CASSEWVGGETQYF. For the CDR3, the DNA is TGTGCCAGCAGTGAATGGGTGGGAGGAGAGACCCAGTACTTC.

This clonotype was detected ten times or more. This sequence joins TRBV5-1 and TRBJ2-1; 8 bases fit TRBD2. Per the germline V gene, CDR1 is SGHRS and CDR2 is YFSETQ. Trimming cost V 4 bases and J 6 bases; bases outside gene matches: 15. This CDR3 region has 17 residues. CDR3 protein: CASSPGGSAHLGNEQFF. CDR3 nucleotide sequence: TGCGCCAGCAGCCCGGGAGGGTCGGCTCACTTGGGCAATGAGCAGTTCTTC.

J is TRBJ2-5 and V is TRBV29-1; D unresolved. CDR1 and CDR2 (germline): SQVTM, ANQGSEA. CDR3 length: 12 residues. Between the trimmed V and J ends, which lost 5 bases and 1 base, there was a span of 8 bases. The CDR3 is CSVFAVQETQYF. CDR3 nucleotides: TGCAGCGTTTTCGCAGTCCAAGAGACCCAGTACTTC.

This clonotype was picked up a small number of times. This rearrangement joins TRBV7-2 to TRBJ2-7; D is perhaps TRBD2 (5 bases). Trimming cost V 5 bases and J 3 bases, with 14 bases left between them. Germline V lookup: CDR1 SGHTA, CDR2 FQGNSA. The CDR3 extends over 14 amino acids. CDR3 amino acids: CASSLLGRFYEQYF. Written as DNA, the CDR3 is TGTGCCAGCAGCCTACTAGGACGATTCTACGAGCAGTACTTC.

This clonotype was seen a handful of times. The chain is built from TRBV4-3 and TRBJ2-1; 8 nucleotides match TRBD2. V dropped 2 bases and J dropped 5; count of bases not matched to a gene: 11. The germline CDR1 and CDR2 sequences are LGHNA and YSLEER. The CDR3 length is 17 residues. The CDR3 spells CASSQTTSGTTDNEQFF. DNA of the CDR3: TGCGCCAGCAGCCAAACAACTAGCGGCACCACCGACAATGAGCAGTTCTTC.